Shown below are 13 T cell receptor beta chains from a single sample sequenced in a study of T cells in Graves' hyperthyroidism and ophthalmopathy. TCR beta CDR3 regions were amplified from RNA transcripts. HTBI primers were used for first-round RT-PCR of the TCR CDR3. TCRdb redid the calling of the multiplex PCR reads with MiXCR, one entry per CDR3 protein. The profile covers about 380,000 distinct CDR3 sequences, with around a sixth appearing a single time and 40% taken by the ten largest. The sample consisted of blood. Every receptor here comes from a man younger than 35 with Graves' ophthalmopathy.

This clonotype occurred many times. The rearrangement links TRBV7-2 to TRBJ2-7; 7 bases align to TRBD1. V lost 2 bases and J lost 0; bases outside the gene matches: 4. This CDR3 has 15 residues. Germline CDR1 SGHTA, CDR2 FQGNSA. The CDR3 nucleotides read TGTGCCAGCAGCTTAAGACAGGGATACTCCTACGAGCAGTACTTC. The encoded protein is CASSLRQGYSYEQYF.

This clonotype showed up many times. The chain is built from TRBV20-1 and TRBJ2-3; 11 nucleotides line up with TRBD1. The CDR3 loop spans 14 amino acids. Germline trimming cut 5 bases from V and 4 bases from J; bases unmatched to any gene: 5. CDR1 DFQATT and CDR2 SNEGSKA come from the germline V gene (reference sequence). The CDR3 nucleotides read TGCAGTGCTTCTCCGGGACAGGGGGCAGATACGCAGTATTTT. Amino acid sequence: CSASPGQGADTQYF.

J is TRBJ2-1 and V is TRBV6-4; 12 nucleotides match TRBD2. With 5 bases clipped from V and 9 bases from J, the junction kept 8 bases outside the gene matches. Germline CDR1 reads MRHNA; CDR2 reads SNTAGT. The CDR3 covers 15 residues. The CDR3 nucleotides read TGTGCCAGCAGTCAATCTAGCGGGGGGGCCGCTGAGCAGTTCTTC. Encoded protein: CASSQSSGGAAEQFF.

This sequence joins TRBV18 and TRBJ2-1, with TRBD1 as a possible D gene (5 bases). V lost 2 bases and J 5 bases, leaving 10 bases between the germline ends. There are 14 residues in the CDR3. Germline V CDR1 and CDR2: KGHSH, LQKENI. This CDR3 is CASSPGATHNEQFF. The CDR3 coding sequence is TGTGCCAGCTCACCAGGGGCAACGCACAATGAGCAGTTCTTC.

In its sample, this clonotype was seen once. V and J are TRBV2 and TRBJ2-1, with 7 bases fitting TRBD2. Germline assignment: CDR1 SNHLY and CDR2 FYNNEI. The V segment lost 6 bases and the J segment 6 bases; nucleotides outside the gene matches: 11. The CDR3 has 15 residues. The CDR3 sequence is CASSLGAGNLNEQFF. CDR3 DNA sequence: TGTGCCAGCAGCTTAGGAGCGGGAAATCTCAATGAGCAGTTCTTC.

This clonotype was picked up many times. The chain carries TRBV2 and TRBJ2-3; possibly TRBD2 for D (6 bases). Per germline, CDR1 SNHLY and CDR2 FYNNEI. The CDR3 runs 15 residues. Trimming took 6 bases from V and 4 from J, leaving 17 bases between them. In DNA, the CDR3 is TGTGCCAGCAGGCGGAGGAGGGAGCTCCCAGATACGCAGTATTTT. The encoded protein is CASRRRRELPDTQYF.

This clonotype has at least ten counts. V gene TRBV9 combines with J gene TRBJ2-3; 8 nucleotides agree with TRBD2. Germline lookup yields CDR1 SGDLS and CDR2 YYNGEE. Trimming removed 0 bases from V and 5 bases from J; junction bases left unmatched: 11. This CDR3 is 17 amino acids long. In nucleotides, the CDR3 is TGTGCCAGCAGCGTAGTTCCGAGCGGGGGCGGAGGAGATACGCAGTATTTT. Translated, it gives CASSVVPSGGGGDTQYF.

The chain carries TRBV10-2 and TRBJ1-4, with TRBD1 identical over 9 bases. J gave up 7 bases and V 8 bases, and 8 bases lay outside the gene matches. This CDR3 has 14 residues. The germline V gene has CDR1 WSHSY and CDR2 SAAADI. The CDR3 coding sequence is TGCGCCAGCCGAACACAGGGGGCGGGTGAAAAACTGTTTTTT. Translated, it gives CASRTQGAGEKLFF.

The CDR3 coding sequence is TGTGCCAGCAGTCAGTCGGGACAGGGTTGGGGCGGGGAGCTGTTTTTT. Translation gives CASSQSGQGWGGELFF. This chain uses TRBV2 with TRBJ2-2; TRBD1 matches at 9 bases. Trimming took 5 bases from V and 7 from J; bases not matched to a gene: 11. The CDR3 runs to 16 residues. Per the germline V gene, CDR1 is SNHLY and CDR2 is FYNNEI.

The chain has TRBV6-1 and TRBJ1-2; 7 nucleotides agree with TRBD1. The CDR3 consists of 15 residues. After removal of 2 bases from V and 7 bases from J, the junction contained 10 bases not matched to a gene. Germline V gene sequence: CDR1 MNHNS, CDR2 SASEGT. The CDR3 DNA sequence: TGTGCCAGCAGTGAAACGCGGGCAGGGGGTAGTGGCTACACCTTC. It yields the protein CASSETRAGGSGYTF.

This clonotype was counted a single time. This chain links TRBV20-1 with TRBJ2-1; 10 positions agree with TRBD2. The DNA matches TRBJ2-7 better at its end, which makes the J call doubtful. The CDR3 runs to 15 residues. Germline loops: CDR1 DFQATT, CDR2 SNEGSKA (reference sequence). CDR3 nucleotide sequence: TGCAGTGCTGTGGGGGTAGCGGGGGGAGGGAATGAGCAGTACTTC. Protein product: CSAVGVAGGGNEQYF.

This clonotype has only a few counts. The gene calls are TRBV6-5 and TRBJ2-5, with D possibly being TRBD2 (7 bases). The V end was cut by 2 bases, the J end by 4 bases, with 14 bases between. CDR1 MNHEY and CDR2 SVGAGI come from the germline V gene. This CDR3 is built from 15 residues. CDR3 sequence reads: CASSYGGAGRETQYF. The CDR3 nucleotides read TGTGCCAGCAGTTACGGGGGGGCAGGTAGAGAGACCCAGTACTTC.

A note on this clonotype: The germline gene is not matched at one end of the junction; a read error may be the cause. V usage is TRBV7-9 and J usage is TRBJ1-1; TRBD1 matches at 7 bases. The CDR3 loop spans 15 amino acids. CDR1 is SEHNR, CDR2 FQNEAQ, per germline (reference sequence). The CDR3 coding sequence is TGCGCCAGCAGTGTAACTACAGGGGTGAACACTGAAGCTTTCTTT. Residues: CASSVTTGVNTEAFF. The whole variable domain, filled in from reference TRBV7-9 and TRBJ1-1, reads DTGVSQNPRHKITKRGQNVTFRCDPISEHNRLYWYRQTLGQGPEFLTYFQNEAQLEKSRLLSDRFSAERPKGSFSTLEIQRTEQGDSAMYLCASSVTTGVNTEAFFGQGTRLTVV.